This T cell receptor (beta chain) appears in the sequencing data of a study of blood T cell repertoires in COVID-19. Profiled with immunoSEQ multiplex PCR; TCRdb holds only in-frame clones, not every one. The table lists 120,000 or so clones, around 89% of them singletons. V shed 1 base, J shed 1 base, and the junction held 14 bases outside the gene matches. Germline V gene data show CDR1 as SGHTS and CDR2 as YDEGEE. The CDR3 spans 20 residues. The sequence was collected from a man in his 70s with active or convalescent COVID-19. Input material: peripheral blood. The chain couples TRBV5-8 to TRBJ2-2; 9 bases are shared with TRBD1. Written as DNA, the CDR3 is TGTGCCAGCAGCTTGCGGGCTGGGGCACCGGGACAGGGGAACACCGGGGAGCTGTTTTTT. Translating gives CASSLRAGAPGQGNTGELFF.